The clone carrying this T cell receptor beta chain was observed a handful of times. The data are from a study of blood T cell repertoires in COVID-19. Background on the study: The samples span acute and convalescent COVID-19 from the United States, Italy and Spain. Nucleic acid was either cDNA or gDNA, and it came from T cells, B-cell-depleted T cells, or PBMCs.

Original analysis: Researchers report that nucleated cell counts were estimated from reference gene primer amplification. Using immunoSEQ multiplex PCR, the repertoire was profiled, and TCRdb retains in-frame clones only, with some absent. V, J and clone size reflect that table, while D and trimming were determined from the DNA. Of tens of thousands of clones in the sample, roughly four fifths were seen once. The length of the CDR3 is 13 residues. V lost 5 bases and J lost 0, with 8 bases in between. Looked up from germline, CDR1 is KGHSH and CDR2 is LQKENI. Sequences were obtained from peripheral blood. This clonotype originated in a man aged 45 to 65 with active or convalescent COVID-19. This sequence joins TRBV18 and TRBJ2-7; D unresolved. The CDR3 DNA reads as TGTGCCAGCTCAAGGCCTAGCTCCTACGAGCAGTACTTC. Translated: CASSRPSSYEQYF.